This TCR beta chain stems from a study of blood T cell repertoires in COVID-19. Study-wide background: Spain, Italy and the United States supplied samples that represented acute and convalescent COVID-19.

Patients in Seattle were enrolled during active infection, then followed longitudinally. V gave up 1 base and J gave up 7 bases, with 14 bases separating them. The CDR3 loop spans 16 amino acids. Germline V gene data show CDR1 as SGHAT and CDR2 as FQNNGV. Measured with immunoSEQ multiplex PCR; TCRdb has only the in-frame clones, and not every one. The data show approximately 60,000 clones, about 90% seen once. This clonotype originated in an elderly woman with COVID-19, enrolled during active disease. V is TRBV11-2 and J is TRBJ1-6; TRBD1 might be the D (6 bases). Sequencing was carried out using peripheral blood. The CDR3 DNA reads TGTGCCAGCAGCTTAGTGGCGGGGGCAAGGAATTCACCCCTCCACTTT. Translation: CASSLVAGARNSPLHF.